Sequencing of this TCR beta chain was carried out in a study of blood T cell repertoires in COVID-19. Across the study: Material from acute and convalescent COVID-19 was sourced from the United States, Italy and Spain. The analysed material was cDNA or gDNA that came from T cells, B-cell-depleted T cells, or PBMCs.

This clone was seen more than once but under ten times. Authors' data handling: It was from reference gene primer amplification that nucleated cell counts were estimated. Data came from immunoSEQ multiplex PCR; TCRdb stores just in-frame clones and leaves some out. The V and J calls and the clone size are those of that table, but D and trimming were determined from the DNA. Of around 130,000 clones in the sample, roughly 85% were seen once. This CDR3 has 15 residues. The chain employs TRBV1 and TRBJ1-1; the table's D call, TRBD1, was not checked against the DNA. TRBV1 is marked as a pseudogene. The clonotype comes from a man aged 45-65 years with acute or convalescent COVID-19. Sequenced material: peripheral blood. CDR3 nucleotides: TGCACCAGCAGCCATCAGGACAGGGACGGCACTGAAGCTTTCTTT. This gives the protein CTSSHQDRDGTEAFF.